This TCR beta chain was documented in a study of cytomegalovirus exposure and HLA in healthy donors. Study as a whole: Unique TCRs from HLA-typed donors, about 78 million of them, were held in an early data release.

It was with 60 Vbeta and 13 Jbeta primers that the PCR ran. Sequencing was performed with immunoSEQ multiplex PCR; in TCRdb, only in-frame clones are kept and a portion is missing. The table records under 80,000 clones, 65% to 70% of them present only once. Comments on this clone: The antigen is undetermined.

Findings and caveats of the study: A later analysis linked a missense DCLRE1C variant to TCR beta V- and J-gene trimming.

The sequence derives from a woman in her twenties or thirties in good health and CMV-seronegative. Sequencing was carried out using PBMCs.

The CDR3 DNA reads as TGTGCCATCAGAGACAGGGAGTTCGGAGGCTACACCTTC. Its translation: CAIRDREFGGYTF. This rearrangement joins TRBV10-3 to TRBJ1-2; 7 bases fit TRBD1. V trimming: 6 bases; J trimming: 8 bases; junction bases outside the gene matches: 9. CDR1 is ENHRY and CDR2 is SYGVKD in the germline V gene. The CDR3 length is 13 residues.